This T cell receptor beta chain stems from a study of OX40 agonist ivuxolimab in advanced cancers. Some background on the complete study: Ivuxolimab was an agonistic, fully human IgG2 monoclonal antibody directed against OX40 (CD134), a costimulatory receptor. Intravenous ivuxolimab was administered to patients every 2 weeks at six dose levels: 0.01, 0.1, 0.3, 1.5, 3 and 10 mg/kg. Of the approximately 54 dose-escalation patients, hepatocellular carcinoma was present in about 19, melanoma in around 15, renal cell carcinoma in 9 and head and neck cancer in 9. A male proportion of nearly 85% and a mean age of about 60 years, ranging from 23 to 79, were recorded for the dose-escalation cohort. Patients were allowed to have had prior anti-PD-1, anti-PD-L1 or anti-CTLA-4 therapy, and around 41% of the dose-escalation patients had previously received checkpoint inhibitors. Partial responses were achieved by three dose-escalation patients, of whom one had hepatocellular carcinoma and two had cutaneous melanoma. Peripheral TCRbeta sequencing aimed to test whether ivuxolimab altered TCR sequence diversity and caused clonal T-cell expansion. The paper describes the monotherapy dose-escalation part (N ≈ 52 patients) of the phase I trial of ivuxolimab.

The trial excluded patients who had a history of autoimmune disease or were on systemic immunosuppression. Peripheral blood for TCR sequencing was drawn from every dose cohort at baseline, at cycle 4 day 1 and at cycle 7 day 1. Samples were obtained from an open-label, multicenter, first-in-human phase I dose-escalation trial of ivuxolimab. Adults with locally advanced or metastatic melanoma, renal cell carcinoma, hepatocellular carcinoma or head and neck squamous cell carcinoma were enrolled in the trial. CD4+ and CD8+ T cells were sorted separately from peripheral blood before TCR sequencing. For sequencing of the TCRbeta CDR3 region, genomic DNA was extracted from the sorted cells. TCRbeta CDR3 regions were sequenced using the immunoSEQ Assay. Entries here come from immuneACCESS through TCRdb and include only in-frame sequences with V and J called. Some clones fail to appear in such tables; in the studies checked, an unresolved V gene covers under half of the shortfall, and the cause of the remainder is unknown. The sample table records approximately 66,000 clones; over 75% of these occur just once. More than 5.5% of the sample comes from the top ten.

For this clone: The antigen this receptor binds is unknown. Base qualities are not recorded, but no much larger clone differs from it by a single base.

The study at large found these results: Low levels of normalized T-cell clonal expansion were also shown by some nonresponding patients. After ivuxolimab, CD8+ T cells had more expanded clones than CD4+ T cells on average. Clonal expansion of both CD4+ and CD8+ blood T cells was observed from baseline to week 6 at doses 0.1 to 3.0 mg/kg. In partial responders in the 0.1-3.0 mg/kg groups, normalized peripheral clonal expansion was found to be among the lowest, especially among CD8+ T cells. Which antigens the clonally expanded peripheral T cells were specific for was not determined.

Measured from the cysteine to the phenylalanine, the CDR3 is 15 residues long. The entry retains the CDR3 DNA only, 45 bases that are in frame from base 1. V gives up 1 base and J gives up 0 bases, and the segment between their germline ends measures 9 bases. Sequences MDHEN (CDR1) and SYDVKM (CDR2) are obtained from the germline V gene. The sequence is built from TRBV28 and TRBJ1-2; possibly the D gene is TRBD1, per 6 matching bases. This receptor was identified in an adult with an advanced solid tumor such as melanoma, head and neck, liver or kidney cancer. This sample comprised CD4+ or CD8+ T cells sorted from blood, obtained in a trial of the OX40 agonist ivuxolimab. The DNA reads TGTGCCAGCAGTTTATACGGACAGACTAACTATGGCTACACCTTC. It translates as CASSLYGQTNYGYTF.